A single sample gave rise to the 5 T cell receptor beta chains below, sequenced in a study of blood T cell repertoires in COVID-19. Here immunoSEQ multiplex PCR was the method, and the copy in TCRdb shows in-frame clones only, minus some. The table shows roughly 250,000 clones, with about 89% occurring only once. The material sequenced was PBMCs or T cells enriched from blood (not recorded which). The receptors originated from a man aged 40-55 years who had recovered from COVID-19.

This clone was seen a single time. The chain couples TRBV19 to TRBJ2-7; possible D gene TRBD1, 6 bases. Germline V lookup: CDR1 LNHDA, CDR2 SQIVND (reference sequence). The CDR3 totals 18 residues. Trimming left V 8 bases short and J 2 bases short, with 28 bases between. The CDR3 spells CASQNQTGLRLHTYEQYF. The CDR3 DNA reads as TGTGCCAGTCAGAACCAGACAGGCTTGCGACTCCATACCTACGAGCAGTACTTC.

This clone has only one observation. J is TRBJ1-1 and V is TRBV9, with TRBD1 identical over 11 bases. The CDR3 has 15 residues. V was clipped by 3 bases and J by 4 bases; unmatched bases: 5. Germline V gene sequence: CDR1 SGDLS, CDR2 YYNGEE. CDR3 sequence: CASSATGTGGTEAFF. CDR3 nucleotide sequence: TGTGCCAGCAGCGCCACCGGGACAGGGGGCACTGAAGCTTTCTTT.

The count of this clone is one. This chain connects TRBV6-5 to TRBJ1-1, with D perhaps matching TRBD1 (6 bases). Germline loops: CDR1 MNHEY, CDR2 SVGAGI. This CDR3 region has 16 residues. V was trimmed by 4 bases and J by 5 bases, leaving 20 bases between them. The CDR3 here is CASSSLAADSKTEAFF. The CDR3 bases are TGTGCCAGCAGTTCCCTCGCCGCGGACAGCAAAACTGAAGCTTTCTTT.

The CDR3 DNA reads as TGTGCCAGCAGCTTACCAGGGGGCCAGGTCTACGAGCAGTACTTC. This translates into CASSLPGGQVYEQYF. The genes are TRBV7-2 and TRBJ2-7; 8 nucleotides agree with TRBD1. After removal of 2 bases from V and 3 bases from J, the junction contained 6 bases not matched to a gene. Per the germline V gene, CDR1 is SGHTA and CDR2 is FQGNSA. This CDR3 is built from 15 residues.

The chain links TRBV19 to TRBJ2-7; perhaps TRBD1 as D (6 bases). This CDR3 spans 16 amino acids. V was cut by 1 base and J by 2 bases, with 15 bases left in between. Germline V gene lookup returns CDR1 LNHDA and CDR2 SQIVND (reference sequence). DNA of the CDR3: TGTGCCAGTAGTATAGGGCAGGGGATCAACCCCTACGAGCAGTACTTC. It translates to CASSIGQGINPYEQYF.